What follows are 7 T cell receptor beta chains derived from one specimen sequenced in a study of vaccination and CD4 T cells after COVID-19 (dated by TCRdb to 2021 to 2024). The treatment or condition label here, explained by the study, means: approximately 10-day PBMC culture with coronavirus spike peptide pools or control peptides (ViraFEST assay). These receptors lack a known antigen. The library was prepared using PCR. The sequencer listed for this sample is Illumina iSeq 100. DNA from cultured CD4+ T cells was subjected to TCR sequencing with the Oncomine TCR Beta short-read assay at the Johns Hopkins FTIC core. The public reads were quality trimmed at Q25 with fastp and then assembled into clones with MiXCR by TCRdb, keeping productive beta chains. Identical CDR3 proteins give one entry, which carries the most common genes and DNA. For this sample there are about 5,400 distinct CDR3 sequences; 44% appear just once. The ten biggest clones cover approximately 10% of the sample.

Material: CD4+ T cells from blood, cultured in vitro. The receptors here all came from a human donor who had recovered from COVID-19.

The sample holds a few counts of this clonotype. This chain connects TRBV20-1 to TRBJ2-7; D may match TRBD1 or TRBD2 (5 bases each). The V gene lost 0 bases and the J gene lost 2 bases, with 14 bases spanning the gap. The germline gives CDR1 DFQATT, CDR2 SNEGSKA (reference sequence). CDR3 length: 15 residues. The CDR3 sequence is CSAREVGVSPYEQYF. CDR3 coding DNA: TGCAGTGCTAGAGAGGTGGGGGTCTCCCCCTACGAGCAGTACTTC.

This chain joins TRBV10-3 and TRBJ1-1; 7 bases agree with TRBD1. Germline-derived CDR1 and CDR2 are ENHRY and SYGVKD. V was clipped by 5 bases and J by 1 base; unmatched bases: 4. The CDR3 runs to 14 residues. CDR3: CAISRRTGNTEAFF. In DNA form, the CDR3 reads TGTGCCATCAGTAGACGGACAGGGAACACTGAAGCTTTCTTT.

This clonotype rates as medium-sized. The J gene is TRBJ2-5, the V gene TRBV15; D may correspond to TRBD1 or TRBD2 (5 bases each). The CDR3 runs to 13 residues. V was clipped by 4 bases and J by 4 bases, with 10 bases between them. Germline CDR1 and CDR2: LNHNV and YYDKDF (reference sequence). CDR3 residues: CATSTGRGETQYF. CDR3 DNA sequence: TGTGCCACCAGCACGGGGCGCGGAGAGACCCAGTACTTC.

The chain employs TRBV7-2 and TRBJ1-2; tentative D call: TRBD1 (5 bases). This CDR3 has 14 residues. V was clipped by 5 bases and J by 8 bases, with 18 bases between them. The germline CDR1 and CDR2 sequences are SGHTA and FQGNSA. CDR3 bases: TGTGCCAGCAGCCCGGGGGTGAGGGGCCGGGGCTACACCTTC. Its protein is CASSPGVRGRGYTF. Variable domain in full (rest from reference TRBV7-2 and TRBJ1-2): GAGVSQSPSNKVTEKGKDVELRCDPISGHTALYWYRQSLGQGLEFLIYFQGNSAPDKSGLPSDRFSAERTGGSVSTLTIQRTQQEDSAVYLCASSPGVRGRGYTFGSGTRLTVV.

The chain uses TRBV28 and TRBJ1-2, with D unclear. The CDR3 contains 12 residues. Germline assignment: CDR1 MDHEN and CDR2 SYDVKM. Trimming removed 5 bases at V and 7 bases at J, with 11 bases between. The CDR3 reads CASSESISGYTF. Written as DNA, the CDR3 is TGTGCCAGCAGTGAAAGTATATCTGGCTACACCTTC.

The CDR3 region is CSASGQLNQPQHF. The CDR3 DNA follows: TGCAGTGCTAGTGGCCAGTTGAATCAGCCCCAGCATTTT. The V and J genes are TRBV20-1 and TRBJ1-5; no firm D call. Deletions cut 3 bases from V and 4 bases from J, with 10 bases between. The CDR3 extends over 13 amino acids. Germline CDR1 is DFQATT and CDR2 is SNEGSKA (reference sequence).

This chain uses TRBV6-2 or TRBV6-3 with TRBJ2-5; 7 positions match TRBD2. The CDR3 totals 14 residues. V lost 6 bases to trimming and J lost 5 bases; unmatched junction nucleotides: 9. Germline CDR1 reads MNHEY; CDR2 reads SVGEGT. DNA for the CDR3: TGTGCCAGCAGGCTAGCGGTTGCAGGGGAGACCCAGTACTTC. Translating it yields CASRLAVAGETQYF.